This TCR beta chain was identified during a study of T-cell memory formation after mild COVID-19 (dated by TCRdb to the early 2020s). For the study in its entirety: TCR sequence clusters from the two donors were found to be largely donor specific. The cohort comprised two young, previously healthy adult volunteers, one female and one male. In a couple of donors, T-cell clones that expanded and contracted after mild COVID-19 were tracked by sequencing TCRalpha and TCRbeta repertoires over time. Points the paper makes about the study in general: Contracting CD4+ clones were found mainly in CM and EM memory subsets, while CD8+ clones were enriched in EMRA. SARS-CoV-2 specificity was not confirmed for the second-wave clones peaking on day 37. Some responding clones were found in pre-infection memory, which suggests that pre-existing cross-reactive memory T cells took part in the SARS-CoV-2 response. The study included only a couple of mild cases, and larger cohorts that include severe cases with pre-infection samples were judged to be necessary. Balanced CD4/CD8 phenotypes were observed for clones contracting from day 15 to 85, whereas a bias towards CD4+ was observed for a second wave of clones expanding from day 15 to 37.

The germline V gene sets CDR1 to SGHTA and CDR2 to FQGTGA. The V end loses 2 bases and the J end loses 1 base, and a stretch of 9 bases separates them. The CDR3 holds 15 amino acids from the cysteine to the phenylalanine. The only DNA kept is the CDR3, 45 bases in frame from the first base. Ficoll-Paque density gradient centrifugation was the method used to isolate PBMCs. The reads were generated on an Illumina NovaSeq 6000. TCRalpha and TCRbeta cDNA libraries were constructed by 5'RACE with constant-segment primers, with sample barcodes and unique molecular identifiers being introduced. Trizol reagent was used to extract RNA from every sample. Libraries were amplified in two PCR steps, with a second sample barcode and Illumina TruSeq adapters added in the second step. Libraries were sequenced on an Illumina NovaSeq with 2 x 150 bp paired-end reads. For the original study's pipeline: Reads were demultiplexed and collapsed into UMI-guided consensus sequences with migec v1.2.7. Using mixcr v2.1.11, UMI consensuses were aligned to TRA and TRB V and J templates and then assembled into clonotypes. A clonotype was counted as expanded or contracted only when both edgeR and NoisET called the clonotype significant, with the noise models trained on biological replicates. For edgeR calls, the cutoffs were a false discovery rate-adjusted p below 0.01 and a log2 fold-change threshold of 1. PCA with hierarchical clustering of max-normalized trajectories of the 1000 most abundant clonotypes was used as exploratory dynamics analysis. The CD4 or CD8 phenotype of responding clones was assigned using the separately sequenced CD4+ and CD8+ repertoires. TCRdb trimmed public reads at Q25 via fastp, called clones via MiXCR and kept in-frame beta chains. For every CDR3 protein sequence, its rows merge into one entry that carries the most common genes and DNA. The V and J calls shown here were made by TCRdb, not taken from the authors' results. This sample is represented by approximately 150,000 distinct CDR3 sequences; 15% to 20% of them were singletons. Together, the top ten hold about 2.1% of the sample.

This clonotype was counted a few times. The specificity of this receptor is unknown. Per-base quality was not reported, and no clone a single base away is much larger than it. The sample taken for sequencing was PBMCs or a T cell subset sorted from them (not recorded which). The receptor was isolated from an adult woman who had mild COVID-19 (a few samples of this study predate the infection). The sample titles of this study are shuffled in the database, so cell type and time point are left out; the donor was told from shared clones. This chain is built from TRBV7-3 and TRBJ1-5; the D gene is perhaps TRBD1, on 6 matching bases. The DNA sequence is TGTGCCAGCAGCTTAGAGGGGGGCAGCAATCAGCCCCAGCATTTT. This is translated as CASSLEGGSNQPQHF.